This TCR beta chain was profiled in a study of tumor-infiltrating lymphocytes in primary liver carcinoma. Study details: Each of the growths was stage T1-T3 N0M0, extending about 4.2 to 10 cm across. Sequenced samples came back with roughly 3.5 to 8 million productive TCRbeta reads, and the counts looked alike across tissue types.

This clonotype occurred many times. Its antigen is unknown. Study findings and constraints: Appearing in all five tumor regions was true of only about 7.5-25% of top clones.

TCR beta cDNA came from 400 to 500 ng total RNA, primed with a constant-region primer. Slightly modified ARM-PCR served as the procedure for the TCR beta libraries. These libraries came from three rounds of nested multiplex PCR. Use of TRBV1-TRBV30 forward primers with a C-beta reverse primer characterized the first two PCR rounds, which lasted about 11 cycles each. TCRdb re-called the multiplex PCR reads through MiXCR, storing one row per CDR3 protein. The sample records over 40,000 distinct CDR3 sequences, around 77% being singletons. The CDR3 totals 16 residues. Co-extracting RNA and DNA was done with about 17-31 mg of unsorted bulk tissue as input.

The gene calls are TRBV21-1 and TRBJ2-5; no check of the table's D call, TRBD2, against the DNA was made. TRBV21-1 is annotated as a pseudogene. The receptor was isolated from a man in his forties with primary liver carcinoma and hepatitis B virus infection. Sequencing was done on a sample of liver tumor tissue from sampling region 5. Subset: tumor region T5, tumor centre. The DNA for the CDR3 is TGTGCCAGCAGCAAAGCTGATGAGGTAGCGCAAGAGACCCAGTACTTC. Protein sequence: CASSKADEVAQETQYF.